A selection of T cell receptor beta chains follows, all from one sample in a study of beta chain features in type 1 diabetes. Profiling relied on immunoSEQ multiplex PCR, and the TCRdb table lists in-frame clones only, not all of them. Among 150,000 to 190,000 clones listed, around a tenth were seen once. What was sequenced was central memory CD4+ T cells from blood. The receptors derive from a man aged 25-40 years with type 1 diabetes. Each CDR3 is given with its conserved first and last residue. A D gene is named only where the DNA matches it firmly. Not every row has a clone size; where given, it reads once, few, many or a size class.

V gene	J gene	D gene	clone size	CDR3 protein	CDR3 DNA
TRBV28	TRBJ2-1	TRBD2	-	CASSLTASGSHEQFF	TGTGCCAGCAGTTTAACGGCTAGCGGGAGCCATGAGCAGTTCTTC
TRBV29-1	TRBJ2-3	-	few	CSVQNTDTQYF	TGCAGCGTTCAGAACACAGATACGCAGTATTTT
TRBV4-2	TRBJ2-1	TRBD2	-	CASSQDRPGTSGGYNEQFF	TGTGCCAGCAGCCAAGACCGACCCGGGACTAGCGGGGGTTACAATGAGCAGTTCTTC
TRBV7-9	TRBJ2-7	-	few	CASSRSYEQYF	TGTGCCAGCAGTCGGTCCTACGAGCAGTACTTC
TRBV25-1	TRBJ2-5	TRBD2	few	CASSDREEGETQYF	TGTGCCAGCAGTGACCGGGAGGAGGGAGAGACCCAGTACTTC
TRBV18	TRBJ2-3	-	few	CASSRGNTDTQYF	TGTGCCAGCTCAAGGGGAAACACAGATACGCAGTATTTT
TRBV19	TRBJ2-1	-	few	CASSIGGINNEQFF	TGTGCCAGTAGTATCGGAGGGATCAACAATGAGCAGTTCTTC
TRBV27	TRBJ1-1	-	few	CASSEPQAGTEAFF	TGTGCCAGCAGTGAGCCTCAGGCGGGGACTGAAGCTTTCTTT
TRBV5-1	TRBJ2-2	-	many	CASSLMSSVGELFF	TGCGCCAGCAGCTTGATGTCTAGCGTCGGGGAGCTGTTTTTT
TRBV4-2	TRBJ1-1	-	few	CASSQDRANTEAFF	TGTGCCAGCAGCCAAGACAGGGCGAACACTGAAGCTTTCTTT
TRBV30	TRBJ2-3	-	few	CAWDASGTHSPDTQYF	TGTGCCTGGGACGCCTCCGGGACTCACTCCCCCGATACGCAGTATTTT
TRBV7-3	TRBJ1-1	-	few	CASSRRPGRTEAFF	TGTGCCAGCAGCCGAAGGCCTGGGAGGACTGAAGCTTTCTTT
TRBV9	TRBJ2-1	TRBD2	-	CASSPKWASGSYNEQFF	TGTGCCAGCAGCCCCAAGTGGGCTAGCGGCTCCTACAATGAGCAGTTCTTC
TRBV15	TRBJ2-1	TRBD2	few	CATSTLAGVENEQFF	TGTGCCACCAGCACCCTAGCGGGAGTTGAGAATGAGCAGTTCTTC
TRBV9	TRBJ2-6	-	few	CASSVGAPGHRSGANVLTF	TGTGCCAGCAGCGTAGGGGCACCGGGACACCGCTCTGGGGCCAACGTCCTGACTTTC
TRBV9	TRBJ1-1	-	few	CASSATGTTEAFF	TGTGCCAGCAGCGCAACAGGGACGACTGAAGCTTTCTTT
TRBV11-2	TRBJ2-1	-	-	CASSLGGSSYNEQFF	TGTGCCAGCAGCTTAGGCGGAAGCTCCTACAATGAGCAGTTCTTC
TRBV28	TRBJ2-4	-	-	CASSSQGAKNIQYF	TGTGCCAGCAGTTCACAGGGAGCCAAAAACATTCAGTACTTC
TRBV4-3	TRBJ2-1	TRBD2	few	CASSQDYGGSVLNEQFF	TGCGCCAGCAGCCAAGATTACGGCGGGAGCGTTCTCAATGAGCAGTTCTTC
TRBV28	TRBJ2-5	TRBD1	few	CASSVQGAGGETQYF	TGTGCCAGCAGTGTACAGGGGGCAGGTGGGGAGACCCAGTACTTC
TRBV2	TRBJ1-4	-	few	CASSPGVANEKLFF	TGTGCCAGCAGCCCCGGGGTGGCTAATGAAAAACTGTTTTTT
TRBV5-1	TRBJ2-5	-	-	CASSLAPRQETQYF	TGCGCCAGCAGCTTGGCCCCTAGACAAGAGACCCAGTACTTC
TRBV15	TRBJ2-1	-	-	CATSRAYNEQFF	TGTGCCACCAGCAGAGCTTACAATGAGCAGTTCTTC
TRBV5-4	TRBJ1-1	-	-	CASSFRKEVAFF	TGTGCCAGCAGCTTTCGTAAGGAGGTGGCTTTCTTT
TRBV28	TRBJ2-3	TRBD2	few	CASRSSGSTDTQYF	TGTGCCAGCAGATCTAGCGGGAGCACAGATACGCAGTATTTT
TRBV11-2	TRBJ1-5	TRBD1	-	CASSSDRNQPQHF	TGTGCCAGCAGTTCGGACAGGAATCAGCCCCAGCATTTT
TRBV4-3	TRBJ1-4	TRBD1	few	CASSQATGGLNEKLFF	TGCGCCAGCAGCCAAGCTACAGGGGGCTTGAATGAAAAACTGTTTTTT
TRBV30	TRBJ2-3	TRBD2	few	CAWSRGLAGDDVTDTQYF	TGTGCCTGGAGTAGGGGACTAGCGGGAGACGATGTCACAGATACGCAGTATTTT
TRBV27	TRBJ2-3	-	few	CASTPPGIGTQYF	TGTGCCAGCACCCCACCCGGGATAGGTACGCAGTATTTT
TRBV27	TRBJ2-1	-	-	CASSPSVGSYNEQFF	TGTGCCAGCAGTCCCAGCGTGGGCTCCTACAATGAGCAGTTCTTC
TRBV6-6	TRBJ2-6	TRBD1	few	CASSGQGTGANVLTF	TGTGCCAGCAGTGGACAGGGTACTGGGGCCAACGTCCTGACTTTC
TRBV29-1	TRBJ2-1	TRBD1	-	CSVVRDRENEQFF	TGCAGCGTTGTTAGGGACAGGGAGAATGAGCAGTTCTTC
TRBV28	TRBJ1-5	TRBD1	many	CASSAGTGVGPQHF	TGTGCCAGCAGTGCCGGGACAGGGGTTGGGCCCCAGCATTTT
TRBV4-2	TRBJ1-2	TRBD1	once	CASSQERQGARGYTF	TGTGCCAGCAGCCAAGAGCGACAGGGGGCGCGTGGCTACACCTTC
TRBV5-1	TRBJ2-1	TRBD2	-	CASQNSAGTANEQFF	TGCGCCAGCCAGAATTCAGCGGGAACGGCCAATGAGCAGTTCTTC
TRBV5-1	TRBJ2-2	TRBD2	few	CASRKEGTSGNTGELFF	TGCGCCAGCAGAAAGGAAGGGACTAGCGGAAACACCGGGGAGCTGTTTTTT
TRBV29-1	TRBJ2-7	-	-	CSGAGTRQPYEQYF	TGCAGCGGGGCGGGGACTCGACAACCCTACGAGCAGTACTTC
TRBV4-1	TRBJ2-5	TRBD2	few	CASSQDYQREGAETQYF	TGCGCCAGCAGCCAAGACTACCAGCGGGAGGGGGCGGAGACCCAGTACTTC
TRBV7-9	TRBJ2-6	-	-	CASSLFLSSGANVLTF	TGTGCCAGCAGCTTATTTCTAAGCTCTGGGGCCAACGTCCTGACTTTC
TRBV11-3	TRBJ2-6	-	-	CASSRGTAGANVLTF	TGTGCCAGCAGCAGGGGAACGGCCGGGGCCAACGTCCTGACTTTC
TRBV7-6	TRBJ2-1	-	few	CASSLGLTSNEQFF	TGTGCCAGCAGCTTAGGCTTGACTTCCAATGAGCAGTTCTTC
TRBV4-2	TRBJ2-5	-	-	CASSQERGLAETQYF	TGTGCCAGCAGCCAGGAAAGGGGACTGGCGGAGACCCAGTACTTC
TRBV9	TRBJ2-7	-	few	CASSASGFAASYEQYF	TGTGCCAGCAGCGCCTCGGGGTTCGCAGCGAGCTACGAGCAGTACTTC
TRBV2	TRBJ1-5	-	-	CASSEGRGRAANQPQHF	TGTGCCAGCAGTGAAGGAAGGGGCAGGGCAGCAAATCAGCCCCAGCATTTT
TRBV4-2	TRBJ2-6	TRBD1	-	CASSQRQGPGANVLTF	TGTGCCAGCAGCCAAAGACAGGGACCTGGGGCCAACGTCCTGACTTTC
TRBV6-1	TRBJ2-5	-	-	CAISETEDSQETQYF	TGTGCCATCAGTGAGACTGAGGACAGCCAAGAGACCCAGTACTTC
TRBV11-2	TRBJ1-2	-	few	CASSLSTAGGYTF	TGTGCCAGCAGCTTAAGCACTGCGGGCGGCTACACCTTC
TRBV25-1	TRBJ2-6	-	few	CASSETGSGANVLTF	TGTGCCAGCAGCGAAACCGGCTCTGGGGCCAACGTCCTGACTTTC
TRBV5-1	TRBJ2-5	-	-	CASSLFGSQETQYF	TGCGCCAGCAGCTTGTTTGGTAGTCAAGAGACCCAGTACTTC
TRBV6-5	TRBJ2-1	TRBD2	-	CASSSPGLAAFF	TGTGCCAGCAGTTCTCCGGGACTAGCTGCGTTCTTC
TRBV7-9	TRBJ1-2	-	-	CASAQTQGFGYTF	TGTGCCAGCGCTCAAACCCAGGGATTTGGCTACACCTTC
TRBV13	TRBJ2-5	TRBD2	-	CASSLSPGLAGKETQYF	TGTGCCAGCAGCCTTTCGCCGGGACTAGCGGGAAAAGAGACCCAGTACTTC
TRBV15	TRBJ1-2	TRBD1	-	CATSTGQGGLQGYTF	TGTGCCACCAGCACGGGACAGGGCGGACTACAAGGCTACACCTTC
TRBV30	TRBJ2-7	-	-	CAWSNLGGREQYF	TGTGCCTGGAGTAACCTGGGGGGTCGCGAGCAGTACTTC